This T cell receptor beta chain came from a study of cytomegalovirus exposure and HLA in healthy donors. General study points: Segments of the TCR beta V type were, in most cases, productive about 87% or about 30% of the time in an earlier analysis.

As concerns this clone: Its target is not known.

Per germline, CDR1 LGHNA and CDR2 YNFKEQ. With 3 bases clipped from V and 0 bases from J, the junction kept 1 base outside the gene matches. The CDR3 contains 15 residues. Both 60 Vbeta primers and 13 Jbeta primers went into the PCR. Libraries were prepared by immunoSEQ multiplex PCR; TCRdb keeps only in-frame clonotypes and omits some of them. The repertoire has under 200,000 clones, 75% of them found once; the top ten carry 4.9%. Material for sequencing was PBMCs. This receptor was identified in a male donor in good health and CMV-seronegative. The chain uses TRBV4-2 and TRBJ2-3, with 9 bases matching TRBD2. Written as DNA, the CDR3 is TGTGCCAGCAGCCAGACTAGCGGTAGCACAGATACGCAGTATTTT. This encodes CASSQTSGSTDTQYF.